The 29 T cell receptor beta chains below were found in one sample sequenced in a study of Ad26.COV2.S vaccination and SARS-CoV-2 variants. Data came from immunoSEQ multiplex PCR; TCRdb stores just in-frame clones and leaves some out. The sample records 180,000 or so clones, approximately 90% being singletons. The source material was peripheral blood, sampled after recovery from COVID-19. The receptor set was obtained from a human donor who had recovered from COVID-19.

The chain joins TRBV28 to TRBJ1-5; TRBD1 might be the D (5 bases). Germline CDR1 MDHEN, CDR2 SYDVKM. This CDR3 contains 14 residues. With 10 bases removed from V and 0 bases from J, the gap between germline ends came to 13 bases. The CDR3 DNA follows: TGTGCCACCAGACAGTTCAATAGCAATCAGCCCCAGCATTTT. Protein: CATRQFNSNQPQHF.

V and J are TRBV5-6 and TRBJ1-6; D is possibly TRBD1 (6 bases). The V and J ends lost 0 bases and 10 bases respectively, with 11 bases between them. This CDR3 spans 14 amino acids. Germline V gene data show CDR1 as SGHDT and CDR2 as YYEEEE. For the CDR3, the DNA is TGTGCCAGCAGCTTGGGGGGGGCAGGATCACCCCTCCACTTT. Protein product: CASSLGGAGSPLHF.

This clone was observed a few times. The chain links TRBV30 to TRBJ1-5; D may be TRBD1 (6 bases). CDR1 is GTSNPN and CDR2 is SVGIG in the germline V gene (reference sequence). V lost 2 bases and J 6 bases, leaving 8 bases between the germline ends. This CDR3 spans 12 amino acids. The CDR3, as DNA: TGTGCCTGGAGTCCAGGGGCTCAGCCCCAGCATTTT. It specifies CAWSPGAQPQHF.

This clone was counted only a few times. For the CDR3, the DNA is TGTGCCAGCGGGGGGGACTCCAACCAAGAGACCCAGTACTTC. Translated: CASGGDSNQETQYF. The chain recombines TRBV3-1 (or the pseudogene TRBV3-2) with TRBJ2-5; TRBD2 agrees at 7 bases. Trimming took 8 bases from V and 0 from J; bases not matched to a gene: 6. Germline V gene data show CDR1 as LGHDT and CDR2 as YNNKEL (reference sequence). CDR3 length: 14 amino acids.

The chain has TRBV12-5 and TRBJ2-2, with 10 bases lining up with TRBD2. CDR1 LGHNT and CDR2 FRNRAP come from the germline V gene. The length of the CDR3 is 17 residues. J was trimmed by 3 bases and V by 5 bases; bases with no gene match: 9. The CDR3 loop reads CASGQRSGRADTGELFF. In DNA, the CDR3 is TGTGCTAGTGGTCAGCGAAGCGGGAGGGCTGACACCGGGGAGCTGTTTTTT.

The J gene is TRBJ2-7, the V gene TRBV13; D is perhaps TRBD2 (6 bases). The CDR3 is made up of 13 amino acids. Trimming cost V 5 bases and J 3 bases, with 11 bases left between them. Per germline, CDR1 PRHDT and CDR2 FYEKMQ (reference sequence). CDR3 loop: CASSPSGVYEQYF. The CDR3 bases are TGTGCCAGCAGCCCCTCGGGGGTCTACGAGCAGTACTTC.

The chain carries TRBV5-1 and TRBJ2-5; TRBD2 matches at 8 bases. The CDR3 consists of 15 residues. Trimming cost V 3 bases and J 5 bases; bases outside gene matches: 9. CDR1 is SGHRS, CDR2 YFSETQ, per germline. CDR3 DNA: TGCGCCAGCAGCTCCACGGGGGGGCCCCAGGAGACCCAGTACTTC. It specifies CASSSTGGPQETQYF.

The V gene is TRBV19, the J gene TRBJ2-1, with TRBD2 matching 8 bases. The ends lost 4 bases at V and 5 bases at J; junction bases unmatched: 7. Germline loops: CDR1 LNHDA, CDR2 SQIVND (reference sequence). This CDR3 spans 15 amino acids. This CDR3 is CASSTASGGNNEQFF. In nucleotides, the CDR3 is TGTGCCAGTAGTACGGCCTCGGGAGGGAACAATGAGCAGTTCTTC.

V gene TRBV9 combines with J gene TRBJ2-1, with 10 bases that match TRBD2. The V gene end was trimmed by 3 bases and the J gene end by 4 bases; junction bases not matched to a gene: 10. CDR1 is SGDLS and CDR2 is YYNGEE in the germline V gene. This CDR3 is built from 17 residues. For the CDR3, the DNA is TGTGCCAGCAGCGCCGATTTGAGCGGGGGGGGATACAATGAGCAGTTCTTC. Amino acids: CASSADLSGGGYNEQFF.

This chain links TRBV18 with TRBJ2-3; perhaps D is TRBD1 or TRBD2 (5 bases each). V was shortened by 6 bases and J by 2 bases, with 15 bases between the two germline ends. Germline V CDR1 and CDR2: KGHSH, LQKENI. This CDR3 region has 15 residues. The CDR3 coding sequence is TGTGCCAGCTCCCTATTCCGGGACCTCACAGATACGCAGTATTTT. Amino acid sequence: CASSLFRDLTDTQYF.

The chain combines TRBV3-1 (or the pseudogene TRBV3-2) with TRBJ2-6; possible D gene TRBD1, 6 bases. V shed 0 bases and J shed 7 bases, with 19 bases lying between them. This CDR3 has 18 residues. Germline CDR1 reads LGHDT; CDR2 reads YNNKEL (reference sequence). In DNA form, the CDR3 reads TGTGCCAGCAGCCAAGACGGTTTGATAGGGGGTGGTGCCAACGTCCTGACTTTC. This gives the protein CASSQDGLIGGGANVLTF.

V is TRBV23-1 and J is TRBJ1-1, with 7 bases identical to TRBD1. TRBV23-1 counts as an open reading frame of uncertain function. This CDR3 has 15 residues. Germline trimming cut 5 bases from V and 3 bases from J; bases unmatched to any gene: 9. DNA of the CDR3: TGCGCCAGCAGTATGACACAGGGGAGGGACACTGAAGCTTTCTTT. Protein: CASSMTQGRDTEAFF.

The chain joins TRBV7-2 to TRBJ2-1; possible D gene TRBD2, 6 bases. With 4 bases removed from V and 3 bases from J, the gap between germline ends came to 13 bases. The CDR3 is 15 amino acids. In germline, CDR1 is SGHTA, CDR2 FQGNSA. Written as DNA, the CDR3 is TGTGCCAGCAGCTCGACTAGAGGGCTCTACAATGAGCAGTTCTTC. It yields the protein CASSSTRGLYNEQFF.

This chain uses TRBV9 with TRBJ2-1; 7 bases agree with TRBD1. Unmatched junction bases numbered 11, after V lost 5 bases and J lost 3 bases. The V gene's germline CDR1 is SGDLS and CDR2 YYNGEE. This CDR3 is built from 16 residues. For the CDR3, the DNA is TGTGCCAGCAGTATCGAGGGGGCGACCTACTACAATGAGCAGTTCTTC. Its protein is CASSIEGATYYNEQFF.

In its sample, this clone was seen once. V and J are TRBV7-6 and TRBJ2-3, with 9 positions matching TRBD2. The junction had 8 bases not matched to a gene; V was cut back by 4 bases and J by 3 bases. Germline V gene sequence: CDR1 SGHVS, CDR2 FNYEAQ. This CDR3 has 16 amino acids. The CDR3 is CASSSLSGRGTDTQYF. In DNA form, the CDR3 reads TGTGCCAGCAGCTCCCTTAGCGGGAGAGGAACAGATACGCAGTATTTT.

This clone is a singleton in its sample. This chain links TRBV2 with TRBJ2-7, with D unresolved. Trimming shortened V by 7 bases and J by 4 bases, and 11 bases separated the two germline ends. CDR1 is SNHLY, CDR2 FYNNEI, per germline. There are 12 residues in the CDR3. CDR3 protein: CASNLQLYEQYF. As DNA, the CDR3 is TGTGCCAGCAACCTACAGCTATACGAGCAGTACTTC.

This chain links TRBV7-6 with TRBJ2-5; D unclear. Trimming took 0 bases from V and 6 from J, leaving 14 bases between them. The CDR3 spans 15 residues. In germline, CDR1 is SGHVS, CDR2 FNYEAQ. This CDR3 is CASSLAAANVQTQYF. The CDR3 DNA reads TGTGCCAGCAGCTTAGCGGCGGCTAACGTACAGACCCAGTACTTC. The entire variable domain, with the rest obtained from reference TRBV7-6 and TRBJ2-5, is as follows: GAGVSQSPRYKVTKRGQDVALRCDPISGHVSLYWYRQALGQGPEFLTYFNYEAQQDKSGLPNDRFSAERPEGSISTLTIQRTEQRDSAMYRCASSLAAANVQTQYFGPGTRLLVL.

This clone occurred a few times. The gene calls are TRBV3-1 (or the pseudogene TRBV3-2) and TRBJ2-5, with 8 bases that match TRBD2. This CDR3 contains 14 residues. Trimming at V came to 4 bases and at J to 5 bases, leaving 6 bases not matched to a gene. Per the germline V gene, CDR1 is LGHDT and CDR2 is YNNKEL (reference sequence). CDR3 in amino acids: CASSRRGGRETQYF. The CDR3 coding sequence is TGTGCCAGCAGCCGCCGGGGGGGCCGGGAGACCCAGTACTTC.

CDR3 sequence (DNA): TGCGCCAGCAGCTTGGGCAGTACTAGCTCCTATAATTCACCCCTCCACTTT. This gives the protein CASSLGSTSSYNSPLHF. This sequence joins TRBV5-1 and TRBJ1-6; D is undetermined. CDR1 is SGHRS, CDR2 YFSETQ, per germline. Trimming took off 0 bases at V and 0 bases at J, with 10 bases between the two ends. The CDR3 has 17 residues.

The V gene is TRBV7-9, the J gene TRBJ1-6; tentative D call: TRBD1 (6 bases). Germline CDR1 SEHNR, CDR2 FQNEAQ (reference sequence). Trimming removed 1 base at V and 9 bases at J, with 10 bases between. CDR3 length equals 14 residues. The CDR3 DNA is TGTGCCAGCAGCTTAGATGGGGGCAGTTCACCCCTCCACTTT. It encodes CASSLDGGSSPLHF.

V gene TRBV28 combines with J gene TRBJ2-3; TRBD1 is a possible D gene (5 bases). V was clipped by 2 bases and J by 0 bases, with 9 bases between them. The CDR3 totals 15 residues. Germline CDR1 MDHEN, CDR2 SYDVKM. CDR3 loop: CASSLGAGSTDTQYF. In DNA, the CDR3 is TGTGCCAGCAGTTTAGGGGCAGGAAGCACAGATACGCAGTATTTT.

This chain links TRBV30 with TRBJ2-7; D remains ambiguous. The ends were cut back, 5 bases at V and 11 bases at J, with 22 bases in the middle. CDR1 GTSNPN and CDR2 SVGIG come from the germline V gene (reference sequence). The CDR3 is 13 amino acids. The DNA for the CDR3 is TGTGCCTGGGGTTCCAACCTGGGCGGACGAAAGTACTTC. Protein sequence: CAWGSNLGGRKYF.

The CDR3 reads CASSPTGTDTQYF. Written as DNA, the CDR3 is TGTGCCAGCAGTCCTACAGGGACAGATACGCAGTATTTT. This sequence joins TRBV28 and TRBJ2-3; a possible D gene is TRBD1 (6 bases). The CDR3 is 13 amino acids. The V end lost 5 bases, the J end lost 3 bases, and 9 bases lay between the germline ends. Germline V CDR1 and CDR2: MDHEN, SYDVKM.

The chain has TRBV3-1 (or the pseudogene TRBV3-2) and TRBJ1-1, with a tentative D call TRBD1 (5 bases). This CDR3 has 14 residues. V gave up 5 bases and J gave up 1 base, with 11 bases separating them. CDR1 and CDR2 from the germline V gene are LGHDT and YNNKEL (reference sequence). The CDR3 region is CASSRGRRNTEAFF. CDR3 nucleotide sequence: TGTGCCAGCAGCAGGGGACGGCGGAACACTGAAGCTTTCTTT.

The J gene is TRBJ1-2, the V gene TRBV2; TRBD1 might be the D (6 bases). The CDR3 has 14 amino acids. The germline CDR1 and CDR2 sequences are SNHLY and FYNNEI. Between the trimmed V and J ends, which lost 7 bases and 6 bases, there was a span of 18 bases. CDR3 amino acids: CASTRGRGSNGYTF. The CDR3 nucleotides are TGTGCCAGCACCCGGGGGCGGGGATCTAATGGCTACACCTTC.

As DNA, the CDR3 is TGCGCCAGCAGCCCAGGGGAATCCACCGGGGAGCTGTTTTTT. This sequence encodes CASSPGESTGELFF. The V and J genes are TRBV5-1 and TRBJ2-2, with D perhaps TRBD1 (6 bases). Germline values: CDR1 SGHRS, CDR2 YFSETQ. There are 14 residues in the CDR3. V gave up 4 bases and J gave up 4 bases, with 11 bases separating them.

V and J are TRBV28 and TRBJ1-5; tentative D call: TRBD1 (6 bases). Germline V gives CDR1 MDHEN, CDR2 SYDVKM. The CDR3 extends over 14 amino acids. Trimming cost V 6 bases and J 4 bases, with 13 bases left between them. This chain's CDR3 is CASRSTGLNQPQHF. CDR3 DNA: TGTGCCAGCAGGTCAACAGGGCTGAATCAGCCCCAGCATTTT.

This chain connects TRBV9 to TRBJ2-5; 11 bases are a match to TRBD2. V dropped 2 bases and J dropped 5; count of bases not matched to a gene: 14. Germline V gene sequence: CDR1 SGDLS, CDR2 YYNGEE. This CDR3 comprises 18 residues. This CDR3 reads CASSVIAWVAGGPETQYF. CDR3 bases: TGTGCCAGCAGCGTCATAGCATGGGTAGCGGGGGGGCCGGAGACCCAGTACTTC. The variable domain in full, with the rest retrieved from reference TRBV9 and TRBJ2-5, is DSGVTQTPKHLITATGQRVTLRCSPRSGDLSVYWYQQSLDQGLQFLIQYYNGEERAKGNILERFSAQQFPDLHSELNLSSLELGDSALYFCASSVIAWVAGGPETQYFGPGTRLLVL.

The gene calls are TRBV19 and TRBJ1-1; D is uncertain. CDR3 size: 13 residues. The germline V gene has CDR1 LNHDA and CDR2 SQIVND (reference sequence). The V gene lost 4 bases and the J gene lost 5 bases, with 11 bases spanning the gap. The DNA of the CDR3 is TGTGCCAGTAGTAAGAACTCCGGGACTGAAGCTTTCTTT. This gives the protein CASSKNSGTEAFF.